Listed below are T cell receptor beta chains from one sample, sequenced in a study of cytomegalovirus exposure and HLA in healthy donors. Clones were read by immunoSEQ multiplex PCR, and TCRdb kept only the in-frame ones, dropping some. The top ten hold 1.5% to 2% of the sample, which has around 130,000 clones, 70% seen once. Sequencing used PBMCs. The source is a woman aged 25-40 years in good health and CMV-seronegative. Both conserved end residues are part of each CDR3. The order of the fields is V gene, clone size, D gene, J gene, CDR3 protein. A D gene is named only where the DNA matches it firmly. Only part of the rows carry a size: once, few, many, or a class if the clone is expanded.

TRBV9	.	TRBD2	TRBJ2-7	CASSVGLAGGQRGEQYF
TRBV7-3	.	TRBD1	TRBJ1-1	CASSSYGQGEAFF
TRBV29-1	.	TRBD1	TRBJ1-2	CSVEGTQGDGYTF
TRBV7-6	.	TRBD1	TRBJ2-1	CASSLRGQRGQGDKFF
TRBV28	.	TRBD1	TRBJ1-5	CASSYLSGTGNQPQHF
TRBV6-5	.	.	TRBJ2-3	CASAGFTDTQYF
TRBV6-5	.	TRBD1	TRBJ1-1	CASSYLNRGTEAFF
TRBV9	.	.	TRBJ2-5	CASSEGWGQETQYF
TRBV6-5	.	.	TRBJ2-2	CASSRRMAATGELFF
TRBV7-2	.	.	TRBJ2-3	CASSLQNTQYF
TRBV6-5	.	TRBD2	TRBJ2-5	CASSRQSGEQETQYF
TRBV6-1	.	TRBD1	TRBJ1-4	CASRTGQGGGEKLFF
TRBV29-1	.	TRBD2	TRBJ2-5	CSARRGGLETQYF
TRBV6-7	.	TRBD2	TRBJ2-3	CASSYSSGRATDTQYF
TRBV23-1	.	TRBD2	TRBJ2-3	CASSLGWRGDTQYF
TRBV11-3	.	TRBD1	TRBJ2-1	CASSPGTGINEQFF
TRBV11-2	.	TRBD1	TRBJ1-2	CASSLTGVSYGYTF
TRBV7-8	.	.	TRBJ1-2	CASSLQGEDGYTF
TRBV27	.	TRBD1	TRBJ2-7	CASGMGQVSYEQYF
TRBV2	few	TRBD1	TRBJ1-4	CASGGQVSTGKLFF
TRBV7-9	few	TRBD2	TRBJ2-3	CSSSFTSGGVSGTDTQYF
TRBV2	few	TRBD2	TRBJ2-1	CASRSLAGVNEQFF
TRBV5-6	few	.	TRBJ2-3	CASSLLSSTDTQYF
TRBV27	.	.	TRBJ1-2	CASSLMAGDWGGYTF
TRBV7-2	.	TRBD1	TRBJ2-7	CASSPRTGPYEQYF
TRBV5-4	.	.	TRBJ2-7	CASSQEYEQYF
TRBV7-9	.	TRBD2	TRBJ2-1	CASSLTSGEFEQFF
TRBV7-3	.	TRBD2	TRBJ2-2	CASSPWTSSLTGELFF
TRBV2	.	.	TRBJ2-5	CASLRGSLGVTQYF
TRBV6-5	.	.	TRBJ2-5	CASSSLTWTQYF
TRBV11-2	.	.	TRBJ1-4	CASSFRPDSNEKLFF
TRBV18	.	TRBD1	TRBJ1-1	CASSPPGTGSMNTEAFF
TRBV11-2	.	.	TRBJ2-7	CASSLSGYEQYF